By frequency in the sample, the clone carrying this T cell receptor (beta chain) is medium-sized (0.01 to 0.1%). Its cognate antigen is unknown. This CDR3 comprises 15 residues. Trimming took off 6 bases at V and 6 bases at J, with 18 bases between the two ends. Germline V gene data show CDR1 as SGHTA and CDR2 as FQGNSA. This record belongs to a study of blood T cells in healthy people across ages. Study findings and constraints: Age showed a roughly linear inverse relationship with TCR beta diversity per million T cells. Any changes in expanded clonotypes were possibly confounded, as donor CMV status remained unknown.

Then a second PCR, running roughly 7 to 11 cycles, was carried out with a sample-barcoded 5' primer and a J-beta primer mix. Through a template-switch adaptor with 12 random nucleotides, each cDNA molecule received a tag. In TCRdb, the 5' RACE reads were re-called with MiXCR into one record per CDR3 protein. The sample consists of hundreds of thousands of distinct CDR3 sequences, approximately 31% of them appearing once. This chain uses TRBV7-2 with TRBJ2-1, with D tentatively TRBD1 or TRBD2 (5 bases each). Sequenced material: blood. The TCR originated in a woman of 80 years or more in good health. CDR3 loop: CASRTDRGSGNEQFF. The DNA for the CDR3 is TGTGCCAGCAGAACAGACAGAGGGTCGGGCAATGAGCAGTTCTTC.